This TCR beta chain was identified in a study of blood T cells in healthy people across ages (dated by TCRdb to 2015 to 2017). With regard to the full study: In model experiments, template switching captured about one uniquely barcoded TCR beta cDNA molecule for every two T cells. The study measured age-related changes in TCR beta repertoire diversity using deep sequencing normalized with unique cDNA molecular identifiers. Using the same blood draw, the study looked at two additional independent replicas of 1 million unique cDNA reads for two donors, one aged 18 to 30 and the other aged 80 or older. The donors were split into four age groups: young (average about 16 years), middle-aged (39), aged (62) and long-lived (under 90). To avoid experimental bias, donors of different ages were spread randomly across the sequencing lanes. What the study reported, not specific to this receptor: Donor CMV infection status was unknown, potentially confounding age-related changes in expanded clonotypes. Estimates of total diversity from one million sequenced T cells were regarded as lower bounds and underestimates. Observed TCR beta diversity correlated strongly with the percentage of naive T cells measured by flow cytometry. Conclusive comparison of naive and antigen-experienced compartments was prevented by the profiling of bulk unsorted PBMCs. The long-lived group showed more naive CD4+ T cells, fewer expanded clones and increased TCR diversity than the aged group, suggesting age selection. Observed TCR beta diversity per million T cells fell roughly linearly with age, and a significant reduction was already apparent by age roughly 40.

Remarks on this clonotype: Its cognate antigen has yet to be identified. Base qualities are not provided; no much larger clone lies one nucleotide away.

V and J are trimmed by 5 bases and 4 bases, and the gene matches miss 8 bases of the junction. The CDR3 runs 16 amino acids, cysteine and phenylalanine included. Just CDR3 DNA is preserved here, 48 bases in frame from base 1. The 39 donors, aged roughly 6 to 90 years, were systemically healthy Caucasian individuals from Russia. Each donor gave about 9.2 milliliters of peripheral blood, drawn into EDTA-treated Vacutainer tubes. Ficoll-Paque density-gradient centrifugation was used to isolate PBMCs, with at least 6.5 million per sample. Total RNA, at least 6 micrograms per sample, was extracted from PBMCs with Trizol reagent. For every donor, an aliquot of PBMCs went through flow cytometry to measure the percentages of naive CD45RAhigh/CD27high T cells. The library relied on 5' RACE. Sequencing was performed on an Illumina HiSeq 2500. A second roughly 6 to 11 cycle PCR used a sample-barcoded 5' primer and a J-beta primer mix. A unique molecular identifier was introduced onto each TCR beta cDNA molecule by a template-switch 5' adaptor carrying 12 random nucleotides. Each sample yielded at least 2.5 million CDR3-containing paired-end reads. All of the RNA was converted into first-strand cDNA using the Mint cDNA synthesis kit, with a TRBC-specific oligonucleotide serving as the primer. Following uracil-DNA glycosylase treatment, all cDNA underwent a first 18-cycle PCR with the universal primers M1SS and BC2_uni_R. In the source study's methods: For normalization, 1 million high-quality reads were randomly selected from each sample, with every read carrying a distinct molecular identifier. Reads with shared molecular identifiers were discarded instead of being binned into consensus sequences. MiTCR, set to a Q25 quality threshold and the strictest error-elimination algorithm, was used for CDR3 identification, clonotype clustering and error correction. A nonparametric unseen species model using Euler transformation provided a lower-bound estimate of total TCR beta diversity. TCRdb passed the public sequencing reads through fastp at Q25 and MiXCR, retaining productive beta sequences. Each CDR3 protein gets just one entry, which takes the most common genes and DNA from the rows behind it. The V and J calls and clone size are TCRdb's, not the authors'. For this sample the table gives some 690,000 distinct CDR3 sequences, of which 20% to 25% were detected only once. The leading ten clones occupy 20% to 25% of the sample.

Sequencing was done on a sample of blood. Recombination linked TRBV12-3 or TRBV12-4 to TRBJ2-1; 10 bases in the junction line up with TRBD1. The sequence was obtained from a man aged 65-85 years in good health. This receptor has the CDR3 CASSHFGTGAYNEQFF. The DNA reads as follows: TGTGCCAGCAGTCACTTCGGGACAGGGGCTTACAATGAGCAGTTCTTC.